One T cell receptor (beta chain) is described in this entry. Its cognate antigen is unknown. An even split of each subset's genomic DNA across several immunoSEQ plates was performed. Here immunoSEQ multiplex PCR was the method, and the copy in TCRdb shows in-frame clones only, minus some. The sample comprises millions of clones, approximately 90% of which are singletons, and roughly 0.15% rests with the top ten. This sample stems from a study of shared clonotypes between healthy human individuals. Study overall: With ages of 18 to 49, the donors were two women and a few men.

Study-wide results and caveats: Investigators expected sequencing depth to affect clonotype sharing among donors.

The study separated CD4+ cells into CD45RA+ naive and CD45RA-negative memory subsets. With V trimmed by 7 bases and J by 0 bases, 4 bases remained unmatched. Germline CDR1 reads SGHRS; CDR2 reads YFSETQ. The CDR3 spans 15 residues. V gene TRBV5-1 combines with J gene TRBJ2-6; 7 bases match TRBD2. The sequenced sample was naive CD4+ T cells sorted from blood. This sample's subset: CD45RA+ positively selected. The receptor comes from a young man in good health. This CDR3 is CASFRGGSGANVLTF. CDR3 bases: TGCGCCAGCTTCCGCGGGGGCTCTGGGGCCAACGTCCTGACTTTC.